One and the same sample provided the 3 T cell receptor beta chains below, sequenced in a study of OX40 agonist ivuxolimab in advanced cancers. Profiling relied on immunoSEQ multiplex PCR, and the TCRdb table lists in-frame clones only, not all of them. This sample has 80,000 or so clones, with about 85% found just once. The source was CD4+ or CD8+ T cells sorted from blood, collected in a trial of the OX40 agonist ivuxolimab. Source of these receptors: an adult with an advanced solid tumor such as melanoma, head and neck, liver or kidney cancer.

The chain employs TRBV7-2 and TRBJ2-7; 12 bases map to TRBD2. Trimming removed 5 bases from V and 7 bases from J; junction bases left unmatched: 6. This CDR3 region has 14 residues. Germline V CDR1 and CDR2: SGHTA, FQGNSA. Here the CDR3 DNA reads TGTGCCAGCAGCCCTAGCGGGGGGGCGGAGGAGCAGTACTTC. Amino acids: CASSPSGGAEEQYF.

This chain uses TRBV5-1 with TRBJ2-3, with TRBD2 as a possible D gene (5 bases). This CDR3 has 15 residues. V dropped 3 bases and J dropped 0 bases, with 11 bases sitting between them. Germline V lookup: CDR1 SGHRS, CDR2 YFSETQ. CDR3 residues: CASSSLAPSTDTQYF. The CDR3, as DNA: TGCGCCAGCAGCTCTTTAGCGCCTAGCACAGATACGCAGTATTTT.

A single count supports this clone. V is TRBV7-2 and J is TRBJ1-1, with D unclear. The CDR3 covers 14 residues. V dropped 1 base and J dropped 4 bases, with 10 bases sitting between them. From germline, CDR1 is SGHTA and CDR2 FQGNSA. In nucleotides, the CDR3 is TGTGCCAGCAGCTTAGTCTCGCCGGGCACTGAAGCTTTCTTT. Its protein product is CASSLVSPGTEAFF.